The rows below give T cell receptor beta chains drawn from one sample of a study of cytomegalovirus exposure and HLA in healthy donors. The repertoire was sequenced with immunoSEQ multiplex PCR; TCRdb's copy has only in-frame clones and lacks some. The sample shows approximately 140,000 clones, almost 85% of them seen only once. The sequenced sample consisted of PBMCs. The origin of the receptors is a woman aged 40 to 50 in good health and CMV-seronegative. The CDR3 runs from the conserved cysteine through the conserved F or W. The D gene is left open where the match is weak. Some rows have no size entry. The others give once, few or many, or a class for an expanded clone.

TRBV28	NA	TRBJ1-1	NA	CASSSLTEAFF	TGTGCCAGCAGTTCCCTTACTGAAGCTTTCTTT
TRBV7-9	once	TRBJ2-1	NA	CASSSRDSYNEQFF	TGTGCCAGCAGCTCCCGGGACTCCTACAATGAGCAGTTCTTC
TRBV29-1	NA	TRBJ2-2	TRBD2	CSARRGGPNTGELFF	TGCAGCGCCCGGCGGGGGGGGCCGAACACCGGGGAGCTGTTTTTT
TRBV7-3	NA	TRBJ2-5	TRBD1	CASSSRQGIQETQYF	TGTGCCAGCAGCTCCCGACAGGGTATTCAAGAGACCCAGTACTTC
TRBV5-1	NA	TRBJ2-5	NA	CASSLLTAGIEETQYF	TGCGCCAGCAGCCTCCTAACGGCAGGTATAGAAGAGACCCAGTACTTC
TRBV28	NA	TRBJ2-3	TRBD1	CASGLQGARTDTQYF	TGTGCCAGCGGGTTACAGGGGGCTCGCACAGATACGCAGTATTTT
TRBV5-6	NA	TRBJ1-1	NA	CASSDSGLYNIKAFF	TGTGCCAGCAGCGATTCTGGACTCTATAACATTAAAGCTTTCTTT
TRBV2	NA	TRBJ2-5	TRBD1	CASSPGTGEETQYF	TGTGCCAGCAGTCCTGGGACAGGGGAGGAGACCCAGTACTTC
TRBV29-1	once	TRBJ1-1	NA	CSVGPGQQGIEAFF	TGCAGCGTTGGCCCGGGCCAACAGGGAATTGAAGCTTTCTTT
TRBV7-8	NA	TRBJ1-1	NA	CASSLVGGWNTEAFF	TGTGCCAGCAGCTTAGTAGGCGGCTGGAACACTGAAGCTTTCTTT
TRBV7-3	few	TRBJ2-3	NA	CASSSQGSDTQYF	TGTGCCAGCAGCTCTCAGGGTTCAGATACGCAGTATTTT
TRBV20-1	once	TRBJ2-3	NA	CSPISTDTQYF	TGCAGTCCTATAAGCACAGATACGCAGTATTTT
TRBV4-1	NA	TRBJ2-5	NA	CASSQDRRTGETQYF	TGCGCCAGCAGCCAAGATCGCCGTACCGGGGAGACCCAGTACTTC
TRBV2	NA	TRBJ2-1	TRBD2	CASSASSGRSNEQFF	TGTGCCAGCAGTGCCTCTAGCGGGAGATCGAATGAGCAGTTCTTC
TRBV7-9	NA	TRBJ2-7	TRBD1	CASSNKGRTGPSYEQYF	TGTGCCAGCAGCAATAAGGGCCGGACAGGGCCCTCCTACGAGCAGTACTTC
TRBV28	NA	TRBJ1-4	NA	CASSQGPRRANEKLFF	TGTGCCAGCAGCCAGGGACCCCGGAGGGCTAATGAAAAACTGTTTTTT
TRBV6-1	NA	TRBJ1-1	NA	CASSALYGGGPNTEAFF	TGTGCCAGCAGTGCGTTATATGGGGGGGGTCCAAACACTGAAGCTTTCTTT
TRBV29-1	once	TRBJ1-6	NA	CSVAEEGSDSSYNSPLHF	TGCAGCGTTGCAGAGGAGGGCAGCGATAGCTCCTATAATTCACCCCTCCACTTT
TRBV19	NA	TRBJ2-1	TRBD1	CASSIGQGENEQFF	TGTGCCAGTAGTATAGGTCAGGGGGAGAATGAGCAGTTCTTC
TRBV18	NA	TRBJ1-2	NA	CASSPSDIRSYTF	TGTGCCAGCTCACCATCGGACATTAGGAGCTACACCTTC
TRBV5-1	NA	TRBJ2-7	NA	CASSLRGHEQYF	TGCGCCAGCAGCCTACGGGGTCACGAGCAGTACTTC
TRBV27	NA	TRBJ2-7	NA	CASSLQGPLDYPTYEQYF	TGTGCCAGCAGTTTACAGGGTCCTCTCGATTATCCAACCTACGAGCAGTACTTC
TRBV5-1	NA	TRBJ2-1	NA	CASSLIRRLDEQFF	TGCGCCAGCAGCTTGATCCGTCGTCTCGATGAGCAGTTCTTC
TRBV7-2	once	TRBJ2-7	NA	CASSSRLPYEQYF	TGTGCCAGCAGCTCAAGACTCCCGTACGAGCAGTACTTC
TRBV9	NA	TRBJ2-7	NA	CASSVGGLSYEQYF	TGTGCCAGCAGCGTAGGCGGCCTCTCCTACGAGCAGTACTTC
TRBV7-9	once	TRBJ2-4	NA	CASSFTSGNIQYF	TGTGCCAGCAGCTTTACTTCGGGAAACATTCAGTACTTC
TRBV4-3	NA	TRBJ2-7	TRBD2	CASSQVPLPSGEQYF	TGCGCCAGCAGCCAAGTCCCCCTTCCTAGCGGCGAGCAGTACTTC
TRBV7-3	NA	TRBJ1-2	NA	CASSPADVQGAYGYTF	TGTGCCAGCAGCCCGGCTGATGTACAGGGCGCCTATGGCTACACCTTC
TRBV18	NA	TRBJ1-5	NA	CASSPTGGNQPQHF	TGTGCCAGCTCCCCGACGGGTGGCAATCAGCCCCAGCATTTT